One sample yielded the 12 T cell receptor beta chains listed below, sequenced in a study of blood T cell repertoires in COVID-19 (dated by TCRdb to 2018 to 2020). The library came from the immunoSEQ multiplex PCR assay. TCRdb took this table from immuneACCESS and kept in-frame rearrangements with V and J called. Such tables lack part of the clones; where checked against another copy, unresolved V genes explain under half of the gap, and the rest is unexplained. Here the sample has approximately 240,000 clones; 65% to 90% occur a single time. The ten biggest clones cover 4.9% of the sample. Material: peripheral blood. The receptors were gathered from a woman aged 80 or older with active or convalescent COVID-19.

The chain is built from TRBV2 and TRBJ2-3, with TRBD2 matching 9 bases. The germline CDR1 and CDR2 sequences are SNHLY and FYNNEI. Germline trimming cut 7 bases from V and 1 base from J; bases unmatched to any gene: 6. The CDR3 loop spans 15 amino acids. The DNA for the CDR3 is TGTGCCAGCACTGATAGCGGGAGTGGCACAGATACGCAGTATTTT. Protein sequence: CASTDSGSGTDTQYF. The variable domain in full, with the rest retrieved from reference TRBV2 and TRBJ2-3, is EPEVTQTPSHQVTQMGQEVILRCVPISNHLYFYWYRQILGQKVEFLVSFYNNEISEKSEIFDDQFSVERPDGSNFTLKIRSTKLEDSAMYFCASTDSGSGTDTQYFGPGTRLTVL.

The V call is TRBV2, the J call TRBJ2-5, with D possibly matching TRBD1 (6 bases). Trimming left V 6 bases short and J 5 bases short, with 13 bases between. The CDR3 is made up of 13 amino acids. Germline lookup yields CDR1 SNHLY and CDR2 FYNNEI. In DNA form, the CDR3 reads TGTGCCAGCAGCAACAGGGATCTCGAGACCCAGTACTTC. It yields the protein CASSNRDLETQYF.

The chain's CDR3 is CASSISQVNQPQHF. The CDR3 coding sequence is TGTGCCAGTAGTATATCGCAGGTCAATCAGCCCCAGCATTTT. The rearrangement joins TRBV19 to TRBJ1-5; no clear D gene. The length of the CDR3 is 14 residues. The ends were cut back, 2 bases at V and 3 bases at J, with 8 bases in the middle. The germline gives CDR1 LNHDA, CDR2 SQIVND (reference sequence).

This clone was found a few times. The rearrangement joins TRBV27 to TRBJ1-2; tentatively, D is TRBD1 (5 bases). Trimming took 6 bases from V and 5 from J, leaving 13 bases between them. CDR3 length: 13 amino acids. Per germline, CDR1 MNHEY and CDR2 SMNVEV (reference sequence). The chain's CDR3 is CASSPTVSYGYTF. The CDR3 DNA reads TGTGCCAGCAGCCCGACAGTTTCATATGGCTACACCTTC.

Only one count was recorded for this clone. The gene calls are TRBV27 and TRBJ1-6; perhaps TRBD1 as D (5 bases). This CDR3 comprises 15 residues. V lost 0 bases, J lost 7 bases, and 10 bases lay in between. CDR1 and CDR2 (germline): MNHEY, SMNVEV (reference sequence). The CDR3 DNA reads TGTGCCAGCAGTTTATCCTGGGGGGTGAATTCACCCCTCCACTTT. This encodes CASSLSWGVNSPLHF.

This clone was counted a few times. The chain recombines TRBV3-1 (or the pseudogene TRBV3-2) with TRBJ2-2; D not resolved. Deletions cut 0 bases from V and 4 bases from J, with 9 bases between. The CDR3 is 15 amino acids. From germline, CDR1 is LGHDT and CDR2 YNNKEL (reference sequence). CDR3 nucleotide sequence: TGTGCCAGCAGCCAAGACGTGTCAGGCACCGGGGAGCTGTTTTTT. The encoded protein is CASSQDVSGTGELFF.

This clone has more than one count but fewer than ten. This chain connects TRBV10-1 to TRBJ2-3; 9 bases are a match to TRBD2. Per germline, CDR1 WNHNN and CDR2 SYGVQD (reference sequence). The CDR3 is made up of 15 amino acids. After removal of 5 bases from V and 6 bases from J, the junction contained 9 bases not matched to a gene. The CDR3 spells CASSTRGSGSDTQYF. The DNA for the CDR3 is TGCGCCAGCAGTACCCGGGGTAGCGGGAGCGATACGCAGTATTTT.

This clone was found once. The chain joins TRBV4-1 to TRBJ2-7; perhaps TRBD2 as D (6 bases). CDR3 length equals 15 residues. The V gene's germline CDR1 is MGHRA and CDR2 YSYEKL. With 4 bases removed from V and 1 base from J, the gap between germline ends came to 14 bases. CDR3 nucleotides: TGCGCCAGCAGCCCCCCGGGACTGGGATCCTACGAGCAGTACTTC. It specifies CASSPPGLGSYEQYF.

This clone has only a few counts. This chain joins TRBV6-1 and TRBJ1-6, with 11 nucleotides matching TRBD1. Trimming at V came to 2 bases and at J to 6 bases, leaving 9 bases not matched to a gene. The CDR3 totals 18 residues. Germline CDR1 reads MNHNS; CDR2 reads SASEGT. This CDR3 is CASSERAGGTGGNSPLHF. CDR3 DNA sequence: TGTGCCAGCAGTGAAAGGGCGGGAGGGACAGGGGGTAATTCACCCCTCCACTTT.

J is TRBJ1-5 and V is TRBV19, with a possible D match to TRBD1 (5 bases). CDR3 length: 15 residues. CDR1 is LNHDA and CDR2 is SQIVND in the germline V gene (reference sequence). The CDR3 DNA reads as TGTGCTCTAGGTAAGGGGATTAGGAGCAATCAGCCCCAGCATTTT. Translating gives CALGKGIRSNQPQHF. The entire variable domain, with the rest obtained from reference TRBV19 and TRBJ1-5, is as follows: DGGITQSPKYLFRKEGQNVTLSCEQNLNHDAMYWYRQDPGQGLRLIYYSQIVNDFQKGDIAEGYSVSREKKESFPLTVTSAQKNPTAFYLCALGKGIRSNQPQHFGDGTRLSIL.

The rearrangement joins TRBV27 to TRBJ1-5, with no clear D. Germline lookup yields CDR1 MNHEY and CDR2 SMNVEV (reference sequence). Trimming took 3 bases from V and 3 from J, leaving 3 bases between them. The CDR3 runs 12 residues. The chain's CDR3 is CASSFINQPQHF. The CDR3 nucleotides are TGTGCCAGCAGTTTTATCAATCAGCCCCAGCATTTT.

This chain uses TRBV5-1 with TRBJ1-1; TRBD1 matches at 9 bases. The CDR3 contains 14 residues. V gave up 4 bases and J gave up 3 bases; unmatched junction bases: 4. Germline loops: CDR1 SGHRS, CDR2 YFSETQ. The CDR3 nucleotides read TGCGCCAGCAGCGTTGACAGGGGGGACACTGAAGCTTTCTTT. Amino acid sequence: CASSVDRGDTEAFF.